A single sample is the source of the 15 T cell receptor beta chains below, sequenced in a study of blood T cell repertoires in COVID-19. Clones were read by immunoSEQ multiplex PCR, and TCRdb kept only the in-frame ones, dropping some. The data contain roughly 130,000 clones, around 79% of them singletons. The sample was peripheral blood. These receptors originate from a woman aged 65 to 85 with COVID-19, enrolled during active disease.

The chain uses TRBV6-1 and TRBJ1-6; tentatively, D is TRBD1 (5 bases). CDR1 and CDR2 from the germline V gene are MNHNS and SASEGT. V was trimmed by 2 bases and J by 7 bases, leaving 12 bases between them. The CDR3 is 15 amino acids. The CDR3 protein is CASSERGGTNSPLHF. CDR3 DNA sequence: TGTGCCAGCAGTGAACGCGGGGGGACCAATTCACCCCTCCACTTT.

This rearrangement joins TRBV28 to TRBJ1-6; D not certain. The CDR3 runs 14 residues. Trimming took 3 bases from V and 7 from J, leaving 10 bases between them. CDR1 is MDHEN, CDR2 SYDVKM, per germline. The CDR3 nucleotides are TGTGCCAGCAGTTTGAGCGGGCCCAATTCACCCCTCCACTTT. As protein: CASSLSGPNSPLHF.

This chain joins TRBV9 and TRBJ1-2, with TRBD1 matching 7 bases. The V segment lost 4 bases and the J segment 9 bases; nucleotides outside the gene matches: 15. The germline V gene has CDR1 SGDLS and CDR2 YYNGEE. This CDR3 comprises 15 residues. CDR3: CASSPTHRGAQSYTF. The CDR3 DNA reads TGTGCCAGCAGCCCAACACACAGGGGCGCTCAGAGCTACACCTTC.

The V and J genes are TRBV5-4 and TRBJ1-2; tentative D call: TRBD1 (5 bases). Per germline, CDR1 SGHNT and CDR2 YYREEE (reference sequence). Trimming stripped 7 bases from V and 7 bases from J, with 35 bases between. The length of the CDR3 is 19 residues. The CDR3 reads CASSPRGTGGSTIHSGYTF. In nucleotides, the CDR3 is TGTGCCAGCTCTCCCCGCGGGACTGGAGGAAGTACCATTCATAGTGGCTACACCTTC.

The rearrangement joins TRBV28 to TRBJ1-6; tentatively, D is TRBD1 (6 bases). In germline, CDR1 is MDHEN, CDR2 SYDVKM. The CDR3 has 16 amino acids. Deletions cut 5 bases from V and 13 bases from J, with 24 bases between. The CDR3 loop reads CASSIRRSRGGSPLHF. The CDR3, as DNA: TGTGCCAGCAGTATACGGCGAAGCAGGGGCGGGAGTCCCCTCCACTTT.

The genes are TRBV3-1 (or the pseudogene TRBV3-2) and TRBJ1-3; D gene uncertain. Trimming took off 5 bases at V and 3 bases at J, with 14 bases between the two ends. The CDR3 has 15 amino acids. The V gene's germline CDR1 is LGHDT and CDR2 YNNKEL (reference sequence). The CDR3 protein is CASSVRHLIGNTIYF. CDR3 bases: TGTGCCAGCAGCGTCCGACATTTGATTGGAAACACCATATATTTT.

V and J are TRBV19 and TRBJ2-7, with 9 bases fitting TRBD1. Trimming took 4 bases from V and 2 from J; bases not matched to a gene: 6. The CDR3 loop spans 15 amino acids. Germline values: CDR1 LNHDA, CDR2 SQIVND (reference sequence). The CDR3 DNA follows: TGTGCCAGTAGTAAGGACAGGGGACGCGCCTACGAGCAGTACTTC. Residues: CASSKDRGRAYEQYF.

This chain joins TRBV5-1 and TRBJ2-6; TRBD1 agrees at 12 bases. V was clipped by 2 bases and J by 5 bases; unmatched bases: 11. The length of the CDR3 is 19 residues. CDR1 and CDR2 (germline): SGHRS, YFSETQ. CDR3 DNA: TGCGCCAGCAGCTTTTCCTCGGGACAGGGGGCTTTAAGGGCCAACGTCCTGACTTTC. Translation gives CASSFSSGQGALRANVLTF.

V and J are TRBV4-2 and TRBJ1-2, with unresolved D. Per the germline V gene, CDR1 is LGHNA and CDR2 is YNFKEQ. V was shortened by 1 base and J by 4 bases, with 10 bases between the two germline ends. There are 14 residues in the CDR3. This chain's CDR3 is CASSQGVGSYGYTF. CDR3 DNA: TGTGCCAGCAGCCAAGGGGTAGGGAGCTATGGCTACACCTTC.

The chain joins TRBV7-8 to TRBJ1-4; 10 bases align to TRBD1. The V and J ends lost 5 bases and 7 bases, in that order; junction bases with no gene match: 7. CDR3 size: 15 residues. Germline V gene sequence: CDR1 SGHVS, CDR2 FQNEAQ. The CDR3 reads CASSPDRGRAEKLFF. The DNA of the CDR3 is TGTGCCAGCAGCCCAGACAGGGGGCGTGCTGAAAAACTGTTTTTT.

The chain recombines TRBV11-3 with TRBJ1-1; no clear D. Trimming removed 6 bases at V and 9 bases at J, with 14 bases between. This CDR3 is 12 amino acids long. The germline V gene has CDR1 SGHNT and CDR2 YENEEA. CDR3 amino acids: CASRLPSQKAFF. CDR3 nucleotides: TGTGCCAGCAGATTACCTTCACAGAAAGCTTTCTTT.

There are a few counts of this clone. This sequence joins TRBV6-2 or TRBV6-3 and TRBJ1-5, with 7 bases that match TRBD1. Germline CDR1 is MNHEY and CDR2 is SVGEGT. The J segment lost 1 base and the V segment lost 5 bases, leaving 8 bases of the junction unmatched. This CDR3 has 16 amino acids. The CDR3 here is CASSRPPQGSNQPQHF. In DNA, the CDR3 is TGTGCCAGCAGTCGGCCCCCACAGGGGAGCAATCAGCCCCAGCATTTT.

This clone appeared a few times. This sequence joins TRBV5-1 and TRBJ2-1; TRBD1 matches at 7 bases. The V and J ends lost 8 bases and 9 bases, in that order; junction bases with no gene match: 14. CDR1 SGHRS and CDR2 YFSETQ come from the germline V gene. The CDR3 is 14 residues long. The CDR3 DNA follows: TGCGCCAGTAGCAGAGGGGGCATACGGAGTGAGCAGTTCTTC. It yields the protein CASSRGGIRSEQFF.

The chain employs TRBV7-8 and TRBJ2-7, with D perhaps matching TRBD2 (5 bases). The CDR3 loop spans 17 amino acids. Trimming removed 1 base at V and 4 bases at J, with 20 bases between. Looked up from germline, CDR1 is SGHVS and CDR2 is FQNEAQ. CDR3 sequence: CASSLVVGADVRYEQYF. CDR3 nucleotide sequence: TGTGCCAGCAGCTTAGTTGTGGGAGCGGACGTTAGGTACGAGCAGTACTTC.

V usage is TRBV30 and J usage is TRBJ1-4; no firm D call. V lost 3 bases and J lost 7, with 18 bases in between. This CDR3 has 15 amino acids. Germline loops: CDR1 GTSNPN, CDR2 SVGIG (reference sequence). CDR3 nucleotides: TGTGCCTGGAGAGAAGAGGCCGGGCGGGGTGAAAAACTGTTTTTT. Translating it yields CAWREEAGRGEKLFF.